This TCR beta chain was sequenced in a study of cytomegalovirus exposure and HLA in healthy donors. The PCR used 60 Vbeta and 13 Jbeta primers. Clones were read by immunoSEQ multiplex PCR, and TCRdb kept only the in-frame ones, dropping some. This repertoire shows roughly 110,000 clones, approximately 70% found once; its top ten account for more than 0.7%. The CDR3 runs 17 residues. Germline lookup yields CDR1 MNHEY and CDR2 SMNVEV (reference sequence). Trimming shortened V by 0 bases and J by 2 bases, and 17 bases separated the two germline ends. Study-level findings and limits: CMV serostatus was the only immune exposure information that was available.

This clone was counted a few times. Its antigen is undetermined. The clonotype was recovered from a woman aged 30 to 39 in good health and CMV-seronegative. The rearrangement joins TRBV27 to TRBJ2-7; a possible D gene is TRBD2 (6 bases). The sequencing sample was made of PBMCs. The CDR3 spells CASSLSGAGRSTYEQYF. CDR3 nucleotide sequence: TGTGCCAGCAGTTTATCAGGGGCGGGACGGAGTACCTACGAGCAGTACTTC.